One sample yielded the 10 T cell receptor beta chains listed below, sequenced in a study of cytomegalovirus exposure and HLA in healthy donors. 60 Vbeta and 13 Jbeta primers were used in PCR. TCRdb's table, derived via immunoSEQ multiplex PCR, lists solely in-frame clones and lacks some. The sample holds 99,000 or so clones; 69% are singletons and the top ten take approximately 3%. Sequenced material: PBMCs. The source of these receptors is a man younger than 45 in good health and CMV-seronegative.

This chain uses TRBV18 with TRBJ2-1; 7 bases line up with TRBD1. The CDR3 has 14 residues. Germline CDR1 is KGHSH and CDR2 is LQKENI. J gave up 8 bases and V 3 bases, and 7 bases lay outside the gene matches. The CDR3 nucleotides are TGTGCCAGCTCACCCGACACAGGGGTGGATGAGCAGTTCTTC. This translates into CASSPDTGVDEQFF.

This rearrangement joins TRBV28 to TRBJ2-7, with 8 bases that match TRBD1. Germline V CDR1 and CDR2: MDHEN, SYDVKM. This CDR3 has 17 residues. With V trimmed by 7 bases and J by 1 base, 15 bases remained unmatched. The CDR3 region has the DNA TGTGCCAGCACCCCCACCGCGTACTGGGACAGGTCCTACGAGCAGTACTTC. Translating it yields CASTPTAYWDRSYEQYF.

The rearrangement uses TRBV5-5 and TRBJ2-7, with 9 bases matching TRBD1. The CDR3 extends over 16 amino acids. The J segment lost 2 bases and the V segment lost 5 bases, leaving 11 bases of the junction unmatched. Germline lookup yields CDR1 SGHKS and CDR2 YYEKEE (reference sequence). The CDR3 DNA reads TGTGCCAGCAGTAAGGAACCGGGACAGGGCCCCTACGAGCAGTACTTC. This encodes CASSKEPGQGPYEQYF.

The J gene is TRBJ1-1, the V gene TRBV6-6; D uncertain. The CDR3 runs to 12 residues. Germline assignment: CDR1 MNHNY and CDR2 SVGAGI (reference sequence). With 5 bases removed from V and 6 bases from J, the gap between germline ends came to 10 bases. The CDR3 here is CASSQALAEAFF. CDR3 nucleotide sequence: TGTGCCAGCAGTCAAGCCCTAGCTGAAGCTTTCTTT.

This clone was detected only a few times. V gene TRBV29-1 combines with J gene TRBJ1-2; 7 nucleotides align to TRBD1. There are 15 residues in the CDR3. From germline, CDR1 is SQVTM and CDR2 ANQGSEA. This CDR3 is CSPEIGGRSLYGYTF. CDR3 DNA sequence: TGCAGTCCGGAAATAGGGGGCAGGAGCCTGTATGGCTACACCTTC.

This clone appeared a few times. The chain combines TRBV11-2 with TRBJ2-5; tentatively, D is TRBD1 (5 bases). The CDR3 extends over 14 amino acids. The V gene lost 1 base and the J gene lost 2 bases, with 8 bases spanning the gap. Germline values: CDR1 SGHAT, CDR2 FQNNGV. The CDR3, as DNA: TGTGCCAGCAGCTTAGTGGGGCTTCAAGAGACCCAGTACTTC. The encoded protein is CASSLVGLQETQYF.

The J gene is TRBJ2-5, the V gene TRBV29-1; 9 nucleotides align to TRBD1. The assigned J gene may be wrong: the sequence end matches TRBJ2-7 better. Germline loops: CDR1 SQVTM, CDR2 ANQGSEA. This CDR3 is 13 amino acids long. CDR3 protein: CSVSRDRVSEQYF. The CDR3 DNA is TGCAGCGTTTCACGGGACAGGGTTTCCGAGCAGTACTTC.

This chain links TRBV7-2 with TRBJ1-1, with a weak D call TRBD1 (5 bases). This CDR3 contains 15 residues. Trimming pared 5 bases from V and 0 bases from J, leaving 13 bases between. The germline V gene has CDR1 SGHTA and CDR2 FQGNSA. The CDR3 is CASSTQGGVNTEAFF. In DNA, the CDR3 is TGTGCCAGCAGCACCCAGGGCGGGGTGAACACTGAAGCTTTCTTT.

The chain has TRBV19 and TRBJ2-1; TRBD2 aligns across 15 bases. Germline V gene lookup returns CDR1 LNHDA and CDR2 SQIVND (reference sequence). V shed 6 bases and J 7 bases; nucleotides not matched to a gene: 10. The CDR3 sequence is 17 residues long. CDR3 sequence (DNA): TGTGCCAGTAGCCCTGGACTAGCGGGAGGGCCTACGAATGAGCAGTTCTTC. Residues: CASSPGLAGGPTNEQFF.

The chain combines TRBV4-2 with TRBJ1-2, with TRBD1 identical over 9 bases. Trimming removed 3 bases from V and 3 bases from J; junction bases left unmatched: 8. The CDR3 contains 16 residues. Germline V gene data show CDR1 as LGHNA and CDR2 as YNFKEQ. CDR3 in DNA: TGTGCCAGCAGCCAGGTGAGCGGACAGGGGCACTATGGCTACACCTTC. It encodes CASSQVSGQGHYGYTF.